This T cell receptor beta chain emerged from a study of OX40 agonist ivuxolimab in advanced cancers. For the study at large: Hepatocellular carcinoma, melanoma, renal cell or head and neck cancer was diagnosed in the dose-escalation patients. Among those enrolled, mean age was roughly 62 years (range about 20 to 79) and less than 90% were male. General observations from the study: The authors did not determine the antigen specificity of the expanded peripheral T cells.

The protocol was immunoSEQ multiplex PCR, while the TCRdb copy is restricted to in-frame clones and leaves out a portion. The sample has around 75,000 clones; roughly nine tenths are singletons. The study sampled blood at baseline, cycle 4 day 1, and cycle 7 day 1. In regard to this clone: Its cognate antigen is unknown.

Germline CDR1 is LGHNA and CDR2 is YNFKEQ. The CDR3 sequence is 16 residues long. V gave up 9 bases and J gave up 3 bases; unmatched junction bases: 13. The sample here was CD4+ or CD8+ T cells sorted from blood, taken in a trial of the OX40 agonist ivuxolimab. This TCR was sampled from an adult with an advanced solid tumor such as melanoma, head and neck, liver or kidney cancer. The rearrangement joins TRBV4-2 to TRBJ1-1, with TRBD1 matching over 10 bases. The CDR3 here is CASSYGDRGRDTEAFF. The CDR3 DNA follows: TGTGCCAGTTCATATGGGGACAGGGGACGAGACACTGAAGCTTTCTTT.